This is a list of T cell receptor beta chains from one sample in a study of PD-1 blockade in mismatch repair-deficient tumors. Profiling relied on immunoSEQ multiplex PCR, and the TCRdb table lists in-frame clones only, not all of them. The table lists some 120,000 clones, about 88% of them singletons. This specimen consisted of peripheral blood, obtained just over 70 weeks after starting pembrolizumab. All receptors derive from an adult with mismatch repair-deficient cancer. The CDR3 runs from the conserved cysteine through the conserved F or W. Fields, in order: J gene, clone size, D gene, V gene, CDR3 DNA, CDR3 protein. The D gene is left open where the match is weak. Not all rows give a size; the values are once, few, many and, for expanded clones, a class.

>TRBJ2-3|NA|NA|TRBV7-9
TGTGCCAGCAGCTTACGGAACGGGGGCACAGATACGCAGTATTTT
CASSLRNGGTDTQYF
>TRBJ2-1|NA|NA|TRBV4-1
TGCGCCAGCAGCCAAACAGGGAGAAATGAGCAGTTCTTC
CASSQTGRNEQFF
>TRBJ2-7|NA|TRBD2|TRBV5-4
TGTGCCAGCAGCCTTAGCGGGCACAGCTCCTACGAGCAGTACTTC
CASSLSGHSSYEQYF
>TRBJ1-1|NA|TRBD1|TRBV4-2
TGTGCCAGCAGCCATGGACAGGGGAACACTGAAGCTTTCTTT
CASSHGQGNTEAFF
>TRBJ1-3|NA|NA|TRBV5-1
TGCGCCAGCAGCCCGGCCGGGGAGGGAAACACCATATATTTT
CASSPAGEGNTIYF
>TRBJ2-3|NA|TRBD2|TRBV6-1
TGTGCCAGCAGTGATCCCGAAAGCGGGAGGGACACAGATACGCAGTATTTT
CASSDPESGRDTDTQYF
>TRBJ2-1|once|TRBD2|TRBV27
TGTGCCAGCAGTTTGATAGCGGGAGATTACAATGAGCAGTTCTTC
CASSLIAGDYNEQFF
>TRBJ2-7|NA|NA|TRBV5-1
TGCGCCAGCAGCTCGGGACGGGACTCCTACGAGCAGTACTTC
CASSSGRDSYEQYF
>TRBJ2-7|NA|NA|TRBV11-3
TGTGCCAGCAGCTTAGGAACAGGGAGCTCCTACGAGCAGTACTTC
CASSLGTGSSYEQYF
>TRBJ2-1|NA|TRBD2|TRBV5-1
TGCGCCAGCAGCCGGGCTCCCGGACTAGCGGGAGGAGTAAGTGAGCAGTTCTTC
CASSRAPGLAGGVSEQFF
>TRBJ2-3|NA|NA|TRBV10-3
TGTGCCATCAGTGAACTGGGACGTACAGATACGCAGTATTTT
CAISELGRTDTQYF
>TRBJ1-2|NA|NA|TRBV19
TGTGCCAGTAGTATCCCGGACAAAGGGTTTCGCGGCTACACCTTC
CASSIPDKGFRGYTF
>TRBJ2-4|NA|NA|TRBV9
TGTGCCAGCACCTGGGGCCGGGGGACTCAGTACTTC
CASTWGRGTQYF
>TRBJ1-3|NA|TRBD1|TRBV7-9
TGTGCCAGCAGCTCTTGGACAGGGGTCGGAAACACCATATATTTT
CASSSWTGVGNTIYF
>TRBJ1-5|NA|NA|TRBV10-1
TGCGCCAGCAGTGTGAATAGCAATCAGCCCCAGCATTTT
CASSVNSNQPQHF
>TRBJ2-6|NA|NA|TRBV6-6
TGTGCCAGCAGGTCGAGCTCTGGGGCCAACGTCCTGACTTTC
CASRSSSGANVLTF
>TRBJ2-1|NA|TRBD2|TRBV4-1
TGCGCCAGCAGCCAAGGGTCTGGCGGGAGGGCCGGACGGAACAATGAGCAGTTCTTC
CASSQGSGGRAGRNNEQFF
>TRBJ2-3|few|NA|TRBV11-2
TGTGCCAGCAGCTTAAGGGGCGGAGTGGTTTGGGATACGCAGTATTTT
CASSLRGGVVWDTQYF
>TRBJ2-1|NA|NA|TRBV11-2
TGTGCCAGCAGCTTAGATTGCCTGACCCTGGGAGGCGATGAGCAGTTCTTC
CASSLDCLTLGGDEQFF
>TRBJ2-7|NA|NA|TRBV29-1
TGCAGCGTTGCCTTATCCTACGAGCAGTACTTC
CSVALSYEQYF